The sequence of this T cell receptor beta chain was determined in a study of blood T cell repertoires in COVID-19. This CDR3 spans 15 amino acids. The V and J ends lost 0 bases and 5 bases, in that order; junction bases with no gene match: 4. The germline V gene has CDR1 SQVTM and CDR2 ANQGSEA. As processed by the authors: Reference gene primer amplification gave estimated nucleated cell counts. This table comes from immunoSEQ multiplex PCR, and its TCRdb copy is limited to in-frame clones, with some not included. V, J and clone size are taken as reported in that table, and D and trimming were inferred from the DNA itself. The table lists a few hundred thousand clones, more than 70% of them singletons.

This chain connects TRBV29-1 to TRBJ2-2; 9 nucleotides agree with TRBD1. The TCR was taken from a woman in her 30s with COVID-19, enrolled during active disease. Sequenced: peripheral blood. CDR3 coding DNA: TGCAGCGTTGAAGAAACAGGGGGCGCAACCGGGGAGCTGTTTTTT. Protein sequence: CSVEETGGATGELFF.